This TCR beta chain was documented in a study of T cell repertoires in aging, cancer and after chemotherapy. Whole-study context: Healthy donor repertoires were recorded over several months to years and showed clear clonal overlap.

Multiplex touch-down PCR with TRB-A/B primers amplified rearranged V-D-J TRB sequences. TCRdb called the multiplex PCR reads again in MiXCR, with one record for every CDR3 protein. Seen here are around 13,000 distinct CDR3 sequences, 21% observed once, and the top ten hold 5% to 6%. Of note for this clonotype: What it recognizes is unknown.

The study, taken as a whole, reports: Compared with age-matched healthy donors, untreated hematological or solid cancer patients showed higher blood TCR clonality. Rebound thymic output was suggested by rising median generation probability during chemotherapy in each cancer cohort.

The CDR3 has 13 amino acids. From germline, CDR1 is SGDLS and CDR2 YYNGEE. Trimming removed 6 bases at V and 5 bases at J, with 13 bases between. The template was genomic DNA from peripheral blood, not RNA. This receptor was identified in a human donor in good health. Sequencing was carried out using blood. The J gene is TRBJ2-3, the V gene TRBV9; D ambiguous. CDR3 loop: CASTPFSLDTQYF. CDR3 sequence (DNA): TGTGCCAGCACCCCTTTTTCGTTAGATACGCAGTATTTT.